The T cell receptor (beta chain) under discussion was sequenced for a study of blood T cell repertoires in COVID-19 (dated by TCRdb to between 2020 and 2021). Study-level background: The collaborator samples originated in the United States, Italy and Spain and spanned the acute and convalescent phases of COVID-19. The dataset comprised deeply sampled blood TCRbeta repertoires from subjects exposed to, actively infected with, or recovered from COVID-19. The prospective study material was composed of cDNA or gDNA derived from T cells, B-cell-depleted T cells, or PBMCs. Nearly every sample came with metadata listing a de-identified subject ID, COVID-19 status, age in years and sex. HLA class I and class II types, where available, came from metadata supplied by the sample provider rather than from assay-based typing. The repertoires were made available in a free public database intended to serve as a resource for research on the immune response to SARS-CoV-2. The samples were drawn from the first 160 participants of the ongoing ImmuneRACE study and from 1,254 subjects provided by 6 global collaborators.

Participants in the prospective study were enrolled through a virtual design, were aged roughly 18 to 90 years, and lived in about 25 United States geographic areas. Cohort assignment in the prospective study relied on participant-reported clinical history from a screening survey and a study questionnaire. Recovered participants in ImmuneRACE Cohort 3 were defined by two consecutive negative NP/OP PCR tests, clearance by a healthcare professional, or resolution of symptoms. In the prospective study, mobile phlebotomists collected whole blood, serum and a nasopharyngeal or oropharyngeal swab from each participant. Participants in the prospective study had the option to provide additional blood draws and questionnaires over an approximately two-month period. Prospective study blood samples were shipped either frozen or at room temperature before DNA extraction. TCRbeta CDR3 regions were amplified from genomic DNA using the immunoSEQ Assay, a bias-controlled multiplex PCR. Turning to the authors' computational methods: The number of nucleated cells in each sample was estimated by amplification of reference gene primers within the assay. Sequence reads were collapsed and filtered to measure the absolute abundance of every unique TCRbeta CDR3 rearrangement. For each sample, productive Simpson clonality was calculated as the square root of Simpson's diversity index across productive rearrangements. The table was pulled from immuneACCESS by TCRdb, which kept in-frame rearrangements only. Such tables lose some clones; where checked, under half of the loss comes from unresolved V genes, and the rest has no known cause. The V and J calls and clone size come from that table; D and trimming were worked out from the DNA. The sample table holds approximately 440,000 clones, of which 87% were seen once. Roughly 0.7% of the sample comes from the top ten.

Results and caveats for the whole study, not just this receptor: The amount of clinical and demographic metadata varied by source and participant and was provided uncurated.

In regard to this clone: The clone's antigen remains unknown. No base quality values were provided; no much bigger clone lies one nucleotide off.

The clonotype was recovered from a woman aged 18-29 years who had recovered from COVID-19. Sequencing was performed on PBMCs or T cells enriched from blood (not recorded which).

Read as DNA, the sequence is TGCAGTGCTAGTAGGGGGCCTATGAACACTGAAGCTTTCTTT. Its coded protein is CSASRGPMNTEAFF. The rearranged chain carries TRBV20-1 and TRBJ1-1; TRBD1 fits 7 bases in the junction. Its CDR3 holds 14 amino acids, cysteine through phenylalanine. Only the CDR3 region is kept as DNA, spanning 42 bases read in frame from base 1. The germline V gene (reference sequence) provides CDR1 DFQATT and CDR2 SNEGSKA. Germline trimming amounts to 3 bases on V and 0 bases on J, with 4 as the count of junction bases outside the gene matches.